The 25 T cell receptor beta chains in this list originate from one sample, sequenced in a study of T cells in localized non-small cell lung cancer. The data were produced by immunoSEQ multiplex PCR, yet TCRdb's version contains in-frame clones alone and is incomplete. The sample lists some 29,000 clones, over 85% occurring once. The sample in question was peripheral blood, obtained before any cancer treatment. These receptors were obtained from a woman between 18 and 50 years old with stage I lung adenocarcinoma.

In its sample, this clone was seen once. The chain carries TRBV5-1 and TRBJ2-1, with 8 bases aligning to TRBD2. CDR1 is SGHRS, CDR2 YFSETQ, per germline. There are 15 residues in the CDR3. J gave up 4 bases and V 2 bases, and 5 bases lay outside the gene matches. The CDR3 DNA follows: TGCGCCAGCAGCTTTTCTAGCGGGCAGTACAATGAGCAGTTCTTC. Its translation is CASSFSSGQYNEQFF.

The rearrangement links TRBV28 to TRBJ1-3; D not resolved. This CDR3 is 11 amino acids long. Trimming left V 2 bases short and J 4 bases short, with 0 bases between. Germline CDR1 reads MDHEN; CDR2 reads SYDVKM. The CDR3 nucleotides are TGTGCCAGCAGTTTAGGAAACACCATATATTTT. Translating gives CASSLGNTIYF.

The chain uses TRBV30 and TRBJ2-7; D remains unclear. The CDR3 extends over 12 amino acids. V gave up 0 bases and J gave up 3 bases, with 6 bases separating them. CDR1 is GTSNPN and CDR2 is SVGIG in the germline V gene (reference sequence). The CDR3 DNA is TGTGCCTGGAGTGTTGACGGCTACGAGCAGTACTTC. Amino acid sequence: CAWSVDGYEQYF.

The gene calls are TRBV19 and TRBJ2-1, with 14 bases lining up with TRBD2. Germline trimming cut 5 bases from V and 3 bases from J; bases unmatched to any gene: 6. The CDR3 is made up of 17 amino acids. The V gene's germline CDR1 is LNHDA and CDR2 SQIVND (reference sequence). The CDR3, as DNA: TGTGCCAGTAGTGCTGGGACTAGCGGGAGCTACTACAATGAGCAGTTCTTC. It yields the protein CASSAGTSGSYYNEQFF.

Relative to its sample, this clone is medium-sized. The chain joins TRBV29-1 to TRBJ2-2; D unclear. V lost 7 bases, J lost 1 base, and 7 bases lay in between. The germline gives CDR1 SQVTM, CDR2 ANQGSEA. This CDR3 region has 12 residues. This CDR3 reads CSEDLNTGELFF. CDR3 in DNA: TGCAGCGAAGACCTGAACACCGGGGAGCTGTTTTTT.

This clone has only one observation. V is TRBV7-9 and J is TRBJ2-3, with TRBD2 matching over 7 bases. The CDR3 is 16 amino acids. CDR1 and CDR2 (germline): SEHNR, FQNEAQ (reference sequence). After removal of 4 bases from V and 0 bases from J, the junction contained 7 bases not matched to a gene. CDR3 DNA sequence: TGTGCCAGCAGCTCGGGTTATAGCGGGAGCACAGATACGCAGTATTTT. Translation: CASSSGYSGSTDTQYF.

The chain combines TRBV30 with TRBJ1-5; D perhaps matches TRBD1 (6 bases). With 5 bases removed from V and 3 bases from J, the gap between germline ends came to 11 bases. The CDR3 is made up of 13 amino acids. The germline gives CDR1 GTSNPN, CDR2 SVGIG (reference sequence). The CDR3 DNA sequence: TGTGCCTGGCAACAGGGCCTCAATCAGCCCCAGCATTTT. This gives the protein CAWQQGLNQPQHF. Looking up the rest from reference TRBV30 and TRBJ1-5 gives the full variable domain: SQTIHQWPATLVQPVGSPLSLECTVEGTSNPNLYWYRQAAGRGLQLLFYSVGIGQISSEVPQNLSASRPQDRQFILSSKKLLLSDSGFYLCAWQQGLNQPQHFGDGTRLSIL.

This sequence joins TRBV30 and TRBJ1-2, with 7 bases identical to TRBD1. V lost 4 bases, J lost 5 bases, and 4 bases stayed unmatched. This CDR3 is 12 amino acids long. The germline V gene encodes CDR1 GTSNPN and CDR2 SVGIG (reference sequence). CDR3 residues: CAWNDRVYGYTF. In DNA form, the CDR3 reads TGTGCCTGGAACGACAGGGTGTATGGCTACACCTTC. The complete variable domain, with remaining parts taken from reference TRBV30 and TRBJ1-2, reads SQTIHQWPATLVQPVGSPLSLECTVEGTSNPNLYWYRQAAGRGLQLLFYSVGIGQISSEVPQNLSASRPQDRQFILSSKKLLLSDSGFYLCAWNDRVYGYTFGSGTRLTVV.

The chain joins TRBV4-1 to TRBJ2-7, with 7 bases aligning to TRBD1. Losses at the gene ends were 0 bases for V and 1 base for J; bases not matched to a gene: 3. This CDR3 comprises 15 residues. The germline gives CDR1 MGHRA, CDR2 YSYEKL. In DNA form, the CDR3 reads TGCGCCAGCAGCCAAGACTCGGGACAGTCCTACGAGCAGTACTTC. It translates to CASSQDSGQSYEQYF.

The chain carries TRBV7-6 and TRBJ1-1; 7 nucleotides align to TRBD1. This CDR3 comprises 14 residues. V lost 5 bases to trimming and J lost 5 bases; unmatched junction nucleotides: 8. Germline CDR1 reads SGHVS; CDR2 reads FNYEAQ. Here the CDR3 reads CASSATGPLTEAFF. In DNA form, the CDR3 reads TGTGCCAGCAGCGCGACAGGGCCACTGACTGAAGCTTTCTTT.

The V and J genes are TRBV18 and TRBJ2-2; D is undetermined. V lost 3 bases and J lost 5, with 7 bases in between. Germline V lookup: CDR1 KGHSH, CDR2 LQKENI. The CDR3 is 13 residues long. The CDR3 here is CASSPDGTGELFF. CDR3 DNA sequence: TGTGCCAGCTCACCTGACGGTACCGGGGAGCTGTTTTTT.

V is TRBV13 and J is TRBJ1-1; TRBD1 matches 7 bases. The CDR3 has 15 amino acids. V was clipped by 1 base and J by 0 bases; unmatched bases: 2. Per germline, CDR1 PRHDT and CDR2 FYEKMQ (reference sequence). CDR3 sequence (DNA): TGTGCCAGCAGCTTAGAGGGACAGCTGAACACTGAAGCTTTCTTT. Protein sequence: CASSLEGQLNTEAFF.

This chain links TRBV4-1 with TRBJ1-1, with D maybe TRBD1 (6 bases). V lost 1 base and J 0 bases, leaving 9 bases between the germline ends. Looked up from germline, CDR1 is MGHRA and CDR2 is YSYEKL. This CDR3 is built from 15 residues. CDR3 nucleotide sequence: TGCGCCAGCAGCCAAGTGCAGGGGATGAACACTGAAGCTTTCTTT. Translation: CASSQVQGMNTEAFF.

This clone has a single count. The genes are TRBV5-1 and TRBJ2-5; D is unclear. From germline, CDR1 is SGHRS and CDR2 YFSETQ. V lost 4 bases, J lost 2 bases, and 3 bases lay in between. CDR3 length: 11 amino acids. The CDR3 DNA reads as TGCGCCAGCAGCGAACAAGAGACCCAGTACTTC. This sequence encodes CASSEQETQYF.

The chain joins TRBV5-1 to TRBJ2-7; 9 bases line up with TRBD1. V lost 4 bases to trimming and J lost 2 bases; unmatched junction nucleotides: 7. Germline loops: CDR1 SGHRS, CDR2 YFSETQ. This CDR3 spans 15 amino acids. This CDR3 is CASSPGGQGPYEQYF. The CDR3 DNA is TGCGCCAGCAGCCCGGGCGGACAGGGGCCCTACGAGCAGTACTTC.

V is TRBV4-1 and J is TRBJ2-3; 7 bases match TRBD1. Trimming at V came to 5 bases and at J to 5 bases, leaving 1 base not matched to a gene. The CDR3 loop spans 12 amino acids. CDR1 is MGHRA and CDR2 is YSYEKL in the germline V gene. CDR3 DNA: TGCGCCAGCAGCTGGACAGGAGATACGCAGTATTTT. Encoded protein: CASSWTGDTQYF.

The CDR3 nucleotides read TGCAGCGTTCACCCCAACACAGATACGCAGTATTTT. Protein product: CSVHPNTDTQYF. The rearrangement links TRBV29-1 to TRBJ2-3; D ambiguous. V was pared by 5 bases and J by 2 bases, with 8 bases between. The CDR3 covers 12 residues. Germline V gene lookup returns CDR1 SQVTM and CDR2 ANQGSEA.

Remarks on this clone: Different DNA sequences within this sample yield the same CDR3. The chain combines TRBV5-1 with TRBJ2-1; D perhaps matches TRBD1 (6 bases). The germline CDR1 and CDR2 sequences are SGHRS and YFSETQ. The CDR3 is made up of 14 amino acids. V gave up 7 bases and J gave up 10 bases, with 21 bases separating them. The DNA for the CDR3 is TGCGCCAGCCAATTACGCACAGGGCAGAACGAGCAGTTCTTC. Its protein product is CASQLRTGQNEQFF.

This chain links TRBV29-1 with TRBJ1-1, with 7 bases lining up with TRBD1. From germline, CDR1 is SQVTM and CDR2 ANQGSEA. Trimming at V came to 7 bases and at J to 1 base, leaving 3 bases not matched to a gene. This CDR3 is built from 12 residues. CDR3 amino acids: CSARQGNTEAFF. CDR3 coding DNA: TGCAGCGCCCGACAGGGGAACACTGAAGCTTTCTTT.

The chain joins TRBV19 to TRBJ2-1; D possibly corresponds to TRBD1 (5 bases). Germline V gene lookup returns CDR1 LNHDA and CDR2 SQIVND (reference sequence). The V end was cut by 2 bases, the J end by 7 bases, with 15 bases between. The CDR3 runs to 15 residues. This chain's CDR3 is CASSILGLPGNEQFF. In nucleotides, the CDR3 is TGTGCCAGTAGTATATTGGGGCTGCCAGGTAATGAGCAGTTCTTC.

This clone turned up a few times. The chain is built from TRBV11-3 and TRBJ2-7, with TRBD2 matching over 13 bases. The CDR3 totals 15 residues. The V gene's germline CDR1 is SGHNT and CDR2 YENEEA. V lost 5 bases to trimming and J lost 7 bases; unmatched junction nucleotides: 8. CDR3 bases: TGTGCCAGCAGCGGGCGACTAGCGGGAGGCCTAGAGCAGTACTTC. It is translated as CASSGRLAGGLEQYF.

The chain couples TRBV7-9 to TRBJ2-7; 11 bases align to TRBD2. CDR1 and CDR2 from the germline V gene are SEHNR and FQNEAQ (reference sequence). J lost 6 bases, V lost 2 bases, and 3 bases had no gene match. The CDR3 has 14 residues. This CDR3 is CASSLSSGRPEQYF. The CDR3 DNA reads TGTGCCAGCAGCTTATCTAGCGGGAGGCCCGAGCAGTACTTC.

The rearrangement joins TRBV28 to TRBJ2-3; TRBD2 aligns across 8 bases. The V gene end was trimmed by 4 bases and the J gene end by 4 bases; junction bases not matched to a gene: 7. This CDR3 is built from 15 residues. CDR1 and CDR2 (germline): MDHEN, SYDVKM. The CDR3 sequence is CASSSPGLEADTQYF. CDR3 bases: TGTGCCAGCAGTTCCCCGGGACTAGAGGCAGATACGCAGTATTTT.

CDR3 in amino acids: CACKLSSVYYGYTF. The CDR3 nucleotides read TGTGCCTGTAAGCTAAGCAGTGTTTACTATGGCTACACCTTC. This chain links TRBV30 with TRBJ1-2; D ambiguous. V was cut by 6 bases and J by 3 bases, with 17 bases left in between. CDR1 and CDR2 from the germline V gene are GTSNPN and SVGIG (reference sequence). CDR3 length: 14 residues.

This clone turned up a few times. The chain has TRBV6-6 and TRBJ1-1, with D hard to call. The V gene's germline CDR1 is MNHNY and CDR2 SVGAGI (reference sequence). The CDR3 contains 14 residues. Between the trimmed V and J ends, which lost 3 bases and 0 bases, there was a span of 8 bases. The DNA for the CDR3 is TGTGCCAGCAGTTATACGGGTATGAACACTGAAGCTTTCTTT. It codes for CASSYTGMNTEAFF.